Listed below are T cell receptor beta chains from one sample, sequenced in a study of blood T cell repertoires in COVID-19. The assay was immunoSEQ multiplex PCR, and TCRdb's table has in-frame clones only and misses some. The sample lists some 250,000 clones; 70% to 90% were seen once. Sample: PBMCs or T cells enriched from blood (not recorded which). These TCRs come from a woman in her forties or fifties who had recovered from COVID-19. CDR3s include the opening cysteine and the closing phenylalanine or tryptophan. The D gene is left open where the match is weak. Clone size appears in some rows only: once, few, many, or a class for an expanded clone.

J gene,D gene,clone size,V gene,CDR3 DNA,CDR3 protein
TRBJ2-1,NA,few,TRBV7-9,TGTGCCAGCAGCTTGGCGGGGCTTAATGAGCAGTTCTTC,CASSLAGLNEQFF
TRBJ2-7,TRBD2,NA,TRBV7-8,TGTGCCAGCAGCTTAGTGTCGGGCGGGAGAACGTACGAGCAGTACTTC,CASSLVSGGRTYEQYF
TRBJ2-1,TRBD2,NA,TRBV5-8,TGTGCCAGCAGCCCGTCGACTAGCAAGTTCTTC,CASSPSTSKFF
TRBJ2-5,TRBD2,NA,TRBV3-1/TRBV3-2,TGTGCCAGCAGGGACAGACTAGCGTTCCAGTACTTC,CASRDRLAFQYF
TRBJ2-3,NA,NA,TRBV28,TGTGCCAGCAGTCCCATTGCCCGAACCCGGGGGGATACGCAGTATTTT,CASSPIARTRGDTQYF
TRBJ2-2,TRBD1,once,TRBV5-8,TGTGCCAGCAGCCCGGGACAGGGGGCGGCCGGGGAGCTGTTTTTT,CASSPGQGAAGELFF
TRBJ2-3,NA,NA,TRBV10-3,TGTGCCATCAGTGTAGCAGCTAGCACAGATACGCAGTATTTT,CAISVAASTDTQYF
TRBJ1-2,NA,NA,TRBV5-6,TGTGCCAGCAGAAGTTACACTACTATAGGCTACACCTTC,CASRSYTTIGYTF
TRBJ1-5,TRBD1,few,TRBV5-6,TGTGCCAGCAGTACCGGGACAGGGAATCAGCCCCAGCATTTT,CASSTGTGNQPQHF
TRBJ2-7,TRBD2,NA,TRBV3-1/TRBV3-2,TGTGCCAGCAGCCATGGATCTGGGACTAGCGGTACCTACGAGCAGTACTTC,CASSHGSGTSGTYEQYF
TRBJ2-7,NA,NA,TRBV6-5,TGTGCCAGTATTCGCGGGGTGGCGCCCTACGAGCAGTACTTC,CASIRGVAPYEQYF
TRBJ1-5,NA,NA,TRBV21-1,TGTGCCAGCAGCAAAAAAATGTCGGACAGGGGCGATCAGCCCCAGCATTTT,CASSKKMSDRGDQPQHF
TRBJ1-1,TRBD1,NA,TRBV5-1,TGCGCCAGCAGTCCTACTACAGGGGGCCCCACTGAAGCTTTCTTT,CASSPTTGGPTEAFF
TRBJ2-7,NA,NA,TRBV2,TGTGCCAGCAGTGAAGCGTCTGCCCGGGGCTACGAGCAGTACTTC,CASSEASARGYEQYF
TRBJ1-2,NA,NA,TRBV18,TGTGCCAGCTCAGACAATTTCCTCTATGGCTACACCTTC,CASSDNFLYGYTF
TRBJ2-7,NA,NA,TRBV7-3,TGTGCCAGCAGCTTATACATCCACGAGCAGTACTTC,CASSLYIHEQYF
TRBJ1-1,TRBD1,NA,TRBV6-5,TGTGCCAGCAGACGACAGGGGCAAGGGAACACTGAAGCTTTCTTT,CASRRQGQGNTEAFF
TRBJ2-5,NA,NA,TRBV5-6,TGTGCCAGCAGCTTTCTAGGGGTTGGGGGGGAGACCCAGTACTTC,CASSFLGVGGETQYF
TRBJ2-7,TRBD2,NA,TRBV15,TGTGCCACCAGCAGATTTGGGACTAGAGAAACCTACGAGCAGTACTTC,CATSRFGTRETYEQYF
TRBJ1-2,TRBD1,NA,TRBV7-3,TGTGCCAGCAGCTTAAGTGGGACAGGGAACTATGGCTACACCTTC,CASSLSGTGNYGYTF
TRBJ1-5,TRBD1,NA,TRBV18,TGTGCCAGCTCGTCCTCGACAGGGGCGGGACAGCCCCAGCATTTT,CASSSSTGAGQPQHF
TRBJ2-5,NA,once,TRBV11-2,TGTGCCAGCAGCTACGGGGTCCAAGAGACCCAGTACTTC,CASSYGVQETQYF
TRBJ1-5,NA,few,TRBV21-1,TGTGCCAGCAGCCGACAGGGGGTCAATCAGCCCCAGCATTTT,CASSRQGVNQPQHF
TRBJ2-3,TRBD2,NA,TRBV4-2,TGTGCCAGCAGCCAAGTTTCTAGCGGGAGCAAAGATACGCAGTATTTT,CASSQVSSGSKDTQYF
TRBJ2-7,NA,NA,TRBV5-5,TGTGCCAGCAGCTTGACCAGGGTGTACGAGCAGTACTTC,CASSLTRVYEQYF
TRBJ1-6,TRBD1,NA,TRBV10-3,TGTGCCATCGGGGGGACAGGGAGCGGAAATTCACCCCTCCACTTT,CAIGGTGSGNSPLHF
TRBJ2-7,NA,NA,TRBV5-1,TGCGCCAGCAGCTTGGGGGGAGGCTTTTGGCAGTACTTC,CASSLGGGFWQYF
TRBJ1-2,NA,NA,TRBV18,TGTGCCAGCTCACCGCGGGCCAGGGGTAATAACTATGGCTACACCTTC,CASSPRARGNNYGYTF
TRBJ1-1,TRBD1,NA,TRBV29-1,TGCAGCGTTGAAGGTAGTGACAGGGCGAGGACTGAAGCTTTCTTT,CSVEGSDRARTEAFF
TRBJ2-7,TRBD2,NA,TRBV10-3,TGTGCCACCCAGGACTTGCTAGCGGGAAGTTACGAGCAGTACTTC,CATQDLLAGSYEQYF
TRBJ2-7,NA,many,TRBV10-1,TGCGCCAGCAGTGAGTCGGGAGAAGGGTACGAGCAGTACTTC,CASSESGEGYEQYF
TRBJ1-1,NA,NA,TRBV6-5,TGTGCCAGCAGTACCGGACAGAACACTGAAGCTTTCTTT,CASSTGQNTEAFF
TRBJ1-2,NA,once,TRBV2,TGTGCCAGCAGACGAACAGGGGGCTACACCTTC,CASRRTGGYTF
TRBJ2-1,NA,few,TRBV29-1,TGCAGCGTTTATGGCTATGAGCAGTTCTTC,CSVYGYEQFF
TRBJ1-1,NA,NA,TRBV5-6,TGTGCCAGCAGCCCCGGAGGGGGAGGGGAAGCTTTCTTT,CASSPGGGGEAFF
TRBJ2-2,NA,NA,TRBV30,TGTGCCTGGTGGGGGGCGGGGGCTCAGTCCACCGGGGAGCTGTTTTTT,CAWWGAGAQSTGELFF
TRBJ2-7,TRBD2,NA,TRBV27,TGTGCCAGCAGCTCGCCGGCTAGCGGGGTCCCTTACGAGCAGTACTTC,CASSSPASGVPYEQYF
TRBJ2-7,NA,NA,TRBV29-1,TGCAGCGTTGTCGACAGTACCCCTAGCTACGAGCAGTACTTC,CSVVDSTPSYEQYF
TRBJ2-7,NA,NA,TRBV5-1,TGCGCCAGCAGCTTGGTCGCGGGATCCGACGAGCAGTACTTC,CASSLVAGSDEQYF
TRBJ1-6,NA,NA,TRBV7-9,TGTGCCAGCAGCTTAGGCCGGACAGTGAGCTCCTATAATTCACCCCTCCACTTT,CASSLGRTVSSYNSPLHF
TRBJ1-5,NA,NA,TRBV18,TGTGCCAGCTCAGGCACCCCAGGTGATCAGCCCCAGCATTTT,CASSGTPGDQPQHF
TRBJ2-1,TRBD2,NA,TRBV5-5,TGTGCCAGCAGCCCGAGATGGACTAGCGACTACAATGAGCAGTTCTTC,CASSPRWTSDYNEQFF
TRBJ2-7,NA,once,TRBV30,TGTGCCTGGAGTGTTCTTCTCTCTCACGAGCAGTACTTC,CAWSVLLSHEQYF
TRBJ1-2,TRBD1,NA,TRBV5-1,TGCGCCAGCAGCTCAGCGACAGGGCCGGGGGGCTACACCTTC,CASSSATGPGGYTF
TRBJ1-1,NA,NA,TRBV3-1/TRBV3-2,TGTGCCAGCAGCCAGGGGGCCGGGAACACTGAAGCTTTCTTT,CASSQGAGNTEAFF
TRBJ2-1,NA,once,TRBV19,TGTGCCAGTAGCCCTGGGGGGTACAATGAGCAGTTCTTC,CASSPGGYNEQFF
TRBJ1-1,NA,NA,TRBV5-1,TGCGCCAGCAGCTTGGGCAGGGGTGGGGGCACTGAAGCTTTCTTT,CASSLGRGGGTEAFF
TRBJ2-2,TRBD2,NA,TRBV9,TGTGCCAGCAGCGGAAGACCAGGGACTAGCGGGAGAATGGCCGGGGAGCTGTTTTTT,CASSGRPGTSGRMAGELFF
TRBJ2-7,NA,few,TRBV6-5,TGTGCCAGCCAGACAGGCCCTGGCGAGCAGTACTTC,CASQTGPGEQYF
TRBJ2-1,TRBD1,once,TRBV6-5,TGTGCCAGCACCCCGGACAGGGGGGGAAACAATGAGCAGTTCTTC,CASTPDRGGNNEQFF
TRBJ1-2,TRBD1,NA,TRBV5-1,TGCGCCAGCAGCCGCACCGGGACAGGCAGACATGGCTACACCTTC,CASSRTGTGRHGYTF
TRBJ1-6,NA,once,TRBV5-1,TGCGCCAGCAGCGCCGACAGCTCCTATAATTCACCCCTCCACTTT,CASSADSSYNSPLHF
TRBJ2-3,NA,NA,TRBV7-8,TGTGCCAGCAGCTTAAATCCCCCCCGGGGATTAGATACGCAGTATTTT,CASSLNPPRGLDTQYF
TRBJ2-7,TRBD1,NA,TRBV19,TGTGCCAGTAGTAAACGGACAGGGTCCCCCTACGAGCAGTACTTC,CASSKRTGSPYEQYF